This TCR beta chain was recorded in a study of T-cell reconstitution after alpha-beta-depleted transplantation in children. The study's findings and limits: By one year post-transplant, T-cell counts and diversity largely arose from T cells that were newly produced. In patients about two months after transplant, alpha-beta T cells reportedly arose from several hundred expanded graft clones.

The CDR3 runs 18 residues. Germline CDR1 and CDR2: MNHEY and SVGAGI. V was clipped by 1 base and J by 3 bases; unmatched bases: 12. Turning to this clonotype: The antigen is not known.

A library of TCRbeta sequences, prepared with unique molecular identifiers, was generated. MiXCR was run by TCRdb on the PCR reads, yielding one entry per CDR3 protein. Among roughly 82,000 distinct CDR3 sequences, 12% to 15% were seen once, and the ten largest hold 25% to 35%. This TCR derives from a male patient under 10 years old who had a stem cell transplant for acute lymphoblastic leukemia, so the T cells may come from the graft donor. This material consisted of PBMCs, mostly from graft donor cells, taken 180 days after TCRalphabeta/CD19-depleted stem cell transplant. J is TRBJ1-3 and V is TRBV6-5; 7 bases are shared with TRBD1. In nucleotides, the CDR3 is TGTGCCAGCAGTTACTTTAAAGGGACAGCCGATATTGGAAACACCATATATTTT. Protein: CASSYFKGTADIGNTIYF.